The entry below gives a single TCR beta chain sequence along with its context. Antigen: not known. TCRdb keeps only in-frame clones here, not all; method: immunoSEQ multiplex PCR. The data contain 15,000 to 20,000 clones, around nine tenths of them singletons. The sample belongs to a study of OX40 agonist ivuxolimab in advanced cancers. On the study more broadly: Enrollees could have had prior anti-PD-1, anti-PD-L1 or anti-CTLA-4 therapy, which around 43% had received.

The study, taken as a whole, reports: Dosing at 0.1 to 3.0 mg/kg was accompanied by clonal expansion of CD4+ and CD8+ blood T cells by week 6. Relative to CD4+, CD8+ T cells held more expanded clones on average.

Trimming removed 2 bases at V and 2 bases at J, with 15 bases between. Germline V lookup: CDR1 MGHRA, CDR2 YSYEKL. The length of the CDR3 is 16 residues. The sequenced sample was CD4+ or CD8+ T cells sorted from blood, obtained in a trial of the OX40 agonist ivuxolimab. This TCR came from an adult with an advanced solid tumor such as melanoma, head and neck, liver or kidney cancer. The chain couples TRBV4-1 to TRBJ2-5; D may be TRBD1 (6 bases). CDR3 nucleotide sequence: TGCGCCAGCAGCCAATGGACCGGGACACCTCAAGAGACCCAGTACTTC. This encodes CASSQWTGTPQETQYF.